This entry lists 15 T cell receptor beta chains sequenced from one sample in a study of OX40 agonist ivuxolimab in advanced cancers. Assay: immunoSEQ multiplex PCR; the TCRdb copy retains only in-frame clones and omits some. The sample yields tens of thousands of clones, 90% to 95% seen once. The sample was CD4+ or CD8+ T cells sorted from blood, taken in a trial of the OX40 agonist ivuxolimab. The receptors shown here come from an adult with an advanced solid tumor such as melanoma, head and neck, liver or kidney cancer.

This sequence joins TRBV14 and TRBJ1-1; D may be TRBD1 (6 bases). Germline V gives CDR1 SGHDN, CDR2 FVKESK. V lost 3 bases and J lost 3, with 8 bases in between. The CDR3 has 13 residues. The chain's CDR3 is CASSQGADTEAFF. CDR3 bases: TGTGCCAGCAGCCAGGGGGCGGACACTGAAGCTTTCTTT. The full variable domain, its missing parts supplied by reference TRBV14 and TRBJ1-1, is EAGVTQFPSHSVIEKGQTVTLRCDPISGHDNLYWYRRVMGKEIKFLLHFVKESKQDESGMPNNRFLAERTGGTYSTLKVQPAELEDSGVYFCASSQGADTEAFFGQGTRLTVV.

The count of this clone is one. The V gene is TRBV11-2, the J gene TRBJ2-1; D is uncertain. The CDR3 has 14 amino acids. Trimming pared 1 base from V and 5 bases from J, leaving 9 bases between. CDR1 is SGHAT, CDR2 FQNNGV, per germline. CDR3 DNA sequence: TGTGCCAGCAGCTTAGGGCTTGACCACAATGAGCAGTTCTTC. This translates into CASSLGLDHNEQFF.

The chain links TRBV27 to TRBJ2-7; 8 positions match TRBD2. Trimming removed 6 bases from V and 2 bases from J; junction bases left unmatched: 9. This CDR3 has 15 amino acids. The germline CDR1 and CDR2 sequences are MNHEY and SMNVEV (reference sequence). CDR3 DNA sequence: TGTGCCAGCAGGGCAGGACTAGCCCTAACCTACGAGCAGTACTTC. Its protein product is CASRAGLALTYEQYF.

The chain has TRBV6-5 and TRBJ1-1; D uncertain. Germline loops: CDR1 MNHEY, CDR2 SVGAGI. This CDR3 contains 15 residues. Trimming pared 0 bases from V and 5 bases from J, leaving 13 bases between. In DNA form, the CDR3 reads TGTGCCAGCAGTTACTCTTTCCAGGCAGGTACTGAAGCTTTCTTT. It yields the protein CASSYSFQAGTEAFF.

In the case of this clone: The junction shows a germline mismatch at one end, possibly a read error. The CDR3 nucleotides are TGTGCCAGCGGAGCCTTTAATCGGGGACGACCCTCTTTC. Its translation is CASGAFNRGRPSF. The chain carries TRBV28 and TRBJ2-7; D assignment may be TRBD1 or TRBD2 (5 bases each). CDR1 and CDR2 (germline): MDHEN, SYDVKM. CDR3 length: 13 amino acids.

The rearrangement joins TRBV30 to TRBJ1-1, with a possible D match to TRBD1 (5 bases). The V end lost 5 bases, the J end lost 1 base, and 11 bases lay between the germline ends. Germline V gives CDR1 GTSNPN, CDR2 SVGIG (reference sequence). The CDR3 is 13 amino acids. CDR3 coding DNA: TGTGCCTGGTCTAAAGGACAGAACACTGAAGCTTTCTTT. This sequence encodes CAWSKGQNTEAFF.

CDR3 DNA sequence: TGTGCCAGCAGCTTAGCGATGCAAAATGAGCAGTTCTTC. Encoded protein: CASSLAMQNEQFF. The chain carries TRBV7-9 and TRBJ2-1; D not resolved. The V gene's germline CDR1 is SEHNR and CDR2 FQNEAQ (reference sequence). CDR3 length: 13 residues. V was clipped by 0 bases and J by 7 bases, with 7 bases between them. The full variable domain, rest sourced from reference TRBV7-9 and TRBJ2-1, is DTGVSQNPRHKITKRGQNVTFRCDPISEHNRLYWYRQTLGQGPEFLTYFQNEAQLEKSRLLSDRFSAERPKGSFSTLEIQRTEQGDSAMYLCASSLAMQNEQFFGPGTRLTVL.

The rearrangement links TRBV5-1 to TRBJ2-2; TRBD2 matches at 9 bases. J was trimmed by 1 base and V by 0 bases; bases with no gene match: 4. Per the germline V gene, CDR1 is SGHRS and CDR2 is YFSETQ. This CDR3 spans 17 amino acids. CDR3 sequence: CASSLAASGMNTGELFF. The CDR3 DNA sequence: TGCGCCAGCAGCTTGGCGGCTAGCGGGATGAACACCGGGGAGCTGTTTTTT.

This chain joins TRBV5-1 and TRBJ1-3, with a tentative D call TRBD1 (6 bases). The V gene lost 4 bases and the J gene lost 0 bases, with 11 bases spanning the gap. Germline assignment: CDR1 SGHRS and CDR2 YFSETQ. The CDR3 runs 15 residues. The CDR3 DNA reads TGCGCCAGCAGCCCCGGGGGCCTCTCTGGAAACACCATATATTTT. Amino acid sequence: CASSPGGLSGNTIYF.

V usage is TRBV11-2 and J usage is TRBJ2-3, with D hard to call. The CDR3 totals 15 residues. Trimming stripped 4 bases from V and 2 bases from J, with 13 bases between. Looked up from germline, CDR1 is SGHAT and CDR2 is FQNNGV. The CDR3 DNA sequence: TGTGCCAGCAGCTCGAACCTAGATTTCACAGATACGCAGTATTTT. Its protein product is CASSSNLDFTDTQYF. The full variable domain, rest sourced from reference TRBV11-2 and TRBJ2-3, is EAGVAQSPRYKIIEKRQSVAFWCNPISGHATLYWYQQILGQGPKLLIQFQNNGVVDDSQLPKDRFSAERLKGVDSTLKIQPAKLEDSAVYLCASSSNLDFTDTQYFGPGTRLTVL.

The V and J genes are TRBV28 and TRBJ1-2; tentatively, D is TRBD1 (6 bases). CDR1 and CDR2 from the germline V gene are MDHEN and SYDVKM. Deletions cut 2 bases from V and 8 bases from J, with 12 bases between. CDR3 size: 13 residues. CDR3 nucleotides: TGTGCCAGCAGTTTAGGGGGGGCGAAAGGCTACACCTTC. It specifies CASSLGGAKGYTF.

In DNA form, the CDR3 reads TGTGCCAGCAGCCTCCTTATTGCCTACAATGAGCAGTTCTTC. It specifies CASSLLIAYNEQFF. The gene calls are TRBV7-2 and TRBJ2-1; D unresolved. The CDR3 is made up of 14 amino acids. Trimming shortened V by 5 bases and J by 2 bases, and 10 bases separated the two germline ends. Germline V CDR1 and CDR2: SGHTA, FQGNSA.

The chain combines TRBV7-2 with TRBJ2-7; possibly TRBD1 for D (6 bases). V shed 5 bases and J shed 5 bases, with 19 bases lying between them. The CDR3 is 15 residues long. Germline V lookup: CDR1 SGHTA, CDR2 FQGNSA. The CDR3 DNA is TGTGCCAGCAGCGGAATTCAGGGGCTAATCCACGAGCAGTACTTC. Translating it yields CASSGIQGLIHEQYF. The whole variable domain, remainder taken from reference TRBV7-2 and TRBJ2-7, is GAGVSQSPSNKVTEKGKDVELRCDPISGHTALYWYRQSLGQGLEFLIYFQGNSAPDKSGLPSDRFSAERTGGSVSTLTIQRTQQEDSAVYLCASSGIQGLIHEQYFGPGTRLTVT.

The chain couples TRBV28 to TRBJ2-7; 11 bases map to TRBD2. V lost 8 bases to trimming and J lost 6 bases; unmatched junction nucleotides: 21. The CDR3 contains 18 residues. CDR1 is MDHEN and CDR2 is SYDVKM in the germline V gene. CDR3 nucleotides: TGTGCCAGCGGGCCGTTTATTCTAGCGGGAGGCCGCCTGGGCGAGCAGTACTTC. Protein: CASGPFILAGGRLGEQYF.

This chain uses TRBV6-1 with TRBJ1-2; the match to TRBD1 covers 8 bases. With V trimmed by 11 bases and J by 4 bases, 9 bases remained unmatched. CDR1 is MNHNS and CDR2 is SASEGT in the germline V gene. The CDR3 has 13 residues. The CDR3 loop reads CALRQGAGYGYTF. The CDR3 DNA reads TGTGCCTTGAGGCAGGGGGCTGGCTATGGCTACACCTTC.